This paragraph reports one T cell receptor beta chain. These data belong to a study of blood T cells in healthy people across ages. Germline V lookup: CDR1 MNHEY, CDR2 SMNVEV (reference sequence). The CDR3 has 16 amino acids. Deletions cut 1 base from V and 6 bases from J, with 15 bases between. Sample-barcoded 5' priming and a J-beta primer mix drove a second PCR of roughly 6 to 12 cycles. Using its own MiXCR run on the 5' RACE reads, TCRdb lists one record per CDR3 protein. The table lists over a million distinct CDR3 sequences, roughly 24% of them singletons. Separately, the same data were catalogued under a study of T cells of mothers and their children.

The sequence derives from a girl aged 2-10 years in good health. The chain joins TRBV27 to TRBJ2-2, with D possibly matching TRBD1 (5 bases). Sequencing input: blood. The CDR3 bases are TGTGCCAGCAGTTTATTGAAGACAGTCAGGCCCGGGGAGCTGTTTTTT. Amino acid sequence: CASSLLKTVRPGELFF.